What follows describes a single T cell receptor beta chain. CDR1 GTSNPN and CDR2 SVGIG come from the germline V gene (reference sequence). V lost 0 bases and J 8 bases, leaving 16 bases between the germline ends. The length of the CDR3 is 15 residues. Data came from immunoSEQ multiplex PCR; TCRdb stores just in-frame clones and leaves some out. This table holds about 73,000 clones, about nine tenths found once. These data are taken from a study of T cell changes during pregnancy in multiple sclerosis. The TCR comes from a female donor in good health, enrolled as a control in a pregnancy study. The gene calls are TRBV30 and TRBJ1-4, with D tentatively TRBD1 (6 bases). This sample comprised peripheral blood, obtained after pregnancy. Here the CDR3 reads CAWSVPQGRGEKLFF. In nucleotides, the CDR3 is TGTGCCTGGAGTGTTCCTCAGGGGAGAGGAGAAAAACTGTTTTTT.